The 3 T cell receptor beta chains below were found in one sample sequenced in a study of T cells in Graves' hyperthyroidism and ophthalmopathy. Amplified regions were TCR beta CDR3 sequences from RNA transcripts. During a first-round RT-PCR of the TCR CDR3, the HTBI primer set was used. TCRdb reanalysed the multiplex PCR reads using MiXCR and keeps one entry per CDR3 protein. The profile shows hundreds of thousands of distinct CDR3 sequences, 15% to 20% of them singletons. Sequencing was performed on blood. The receptors stem from a woman aged 50 to 60 with Graves' hyperthyroidism that later progressed to Graves' ophthalmopathy.

This chain uses TRBV7-9 with TRBJ2-3; D not resolved. The CDR3 runs to 15 residues. Germline values: CDR1 SEHNR, CDR2 FQNEAQ (reference sequence). Trimming took off 5 bases at V and 4 bases at J, with 16 bases between the two ends. The CDR3 DNA reads as TGTGCCAGCAGCCCCCGAGTGAGCCTCCCAGATACGCAGTATTTT. Encoded protein: CASSPRVSLPDTQYF.

This clonotype was found many times. V gene TRBV2 combines with J gene TRBJ2-1; 12 bases match TRBD2. Germline V gene data show CDR1 as SNHLY and CDR2 as FYNNEI. Trimming took 5 bases from V and 8 from J; bases not matched to a gene: 7. The CDR3 consists of 15 residues. As DNA, the CDR3 is TGTGCCAGCAGTCGACTAGCGGGGGCCGATCATGAGCAGTTCTTC. The encoded protein is CASSRLAGADHEQFF.

This clonotype was seen only a few times. The chain uses TRBV11-2 and TRBJ1-3, with unresolved D. The CDR3 runs 16 residues. Trimming shortened V by 5 bases and J by 3 bases, and 17 bases separated the two germline ends. Germline CDR1 and CDR2: SGHAT and FQNNGV. The chain's CDR3 is CASSPPRGSRGNTIYF. CDR3 bases: TGTGCCAGCAGCCCGCCCCGAGGCTCTCGTGGAAACACCATATATTTT.